The next 16 T cell receptor beta chains were all read from a single sample in a study of T cells in Graves' hyperthyroidism and ophthalmopathy (dated by TCRdb to between 2018 and 2021). Library creation used multiplex PCR. Sequenced on an Illumina HiSeq 2000. The TCR beta CDR3 regions were amplified from RNA transcripts. The TCR CDR3 was subjected to a first round of RT-PCR using the HTBI primer set and the Qiagen OneStep RT-PCR kit. In TCRdb, the public reads were trimmed at Q25 with fastp and aligned with MiXCR, with productive beta chains retained. Rows merge per CDR3 protein into single entries with the most common DNA and genes. A total of 310,000 or so distinct CDR3 sequences appear in this sample, 15% to 20% of them only once. Around 57% of the sample belongs to the ten largest clones. Sequenced sample: blood. The origin of the receptors is a woman aged 55-69 years with Graves' ophthalmopathy.

In this sample, this clonotype turned up many times. The gene calls are TRBV10-3 and TRBJ1-2; D ambiguous. From germline, CDR1 is ENHRY and CDR2 SYGVKD. Trimming stripped 0 bases from V and 5 bases from J, with 7 bases between. CDR3 length: 13 residues. The CDR3 loop is CAISESSAYGYTF. The CDR3 DNA reads TGTGCCATCAGTGAGTCGAGCGCATATGGCTACACCTTC.

This clonotype was seen a few times. The CDR3 DNA is TGCAGTGCTAGGTTCCCTGGGGGGGTAGTTGGAAACACCATATATTTT. Translation: CSARFPGGVVGNTIYF. The chain is built from TRBV20-1 and TRBJ1-3, with D perhaps TRBD1 (5 bases). The CDR3 sequence is 16 residues long. CDR1 is DFQATT and CDR2 is SNEGSKA in the germline V gene (reference sequence). The germline V and J ends were trimmed by 3 bases and 3 bases, with 18 bases remaining between them.

This CDR3 reads CASSEAGPPLHF. The CDR3 DNA follows: TGTGCCAGCAGTGAGGCGGGTCCACCCCTCCACTTT. The chain is built from TRBV28 and TRBJ1-6; no firm D call. CDR1 is MDHEN, CDR2 SYDVKM, per germline. The CDR3 has 12 residues. The V end lost 5 bases, the J end lost 11 bases, and 10 bases lay between the germline ends.

This clonotype was seen ten or more times. The chain carries TRBV2 and TRBJ2-7; D might be TRBD2 (5 bases). Per the germline V gene, CDR1 is SNHLY and CDR2 is FYNNEI. The CDR3 totals 12 residues. V was pared by 8 bases and J by 0 bases, with 8 bases between. The CDR3 here is CASHRDSYEQYF. For the CDR3, the DNA is TGTGCCAGCCACCGGGACTCCTACGAGCAGTACTTC.

This clonotype was picked up a small number of times. The chain carries TRBV3-1 and TRBJ2-1, with a possible D match to TRBD2 (6 bases). V was trimmed by 5 bases and J by 7 bases, leaving 18 bases between them. This CDR3 contains 15 residues. Germline values: CDR1 LGHDT, CDR2 YNNKEL (reference sequence). Here the CDR3 reads CASSFRDSGGNEQFF. CDR3 coding DNA: TGTGCCAGCAGCTTTAGGGACTCCGGGGGTAATGAGCAGTTCTTC.

This clonotype was counted at least ten times. The V call is TRBV2, the J call TRBJ1-2; D gene ambiguous. V was shortened by 6 bases and J by 7 bases, with 12 bases between the two germline ends. The germline V gene has CDR1 SNHLY and CDR2 FYNNEI. The CDR3 spans 12 residues. CDR3 DNA: TGTGCCAGCAGAGGAGAGGGATTTGGCTACACCTTC. This encodes CASRGEGFGYTF.

This clonotype was detected only a few times. V is TRBV20-1 and J is TRBJ2-3; 8 bases map to TRBD1. V was clipped by 4 bases and J by 5 bases; unmatched bases: 5. This CDR3 has 13 amino acids. Germline V gene data show CDR1 as DFQATT and CDR2 as SNEGSKA (reference sequence). The CDR3 loop reads CSAIGQGLDTQYF. The DNA of the CDR3 is TGCAGTGCTATTGGACAGGGCCTAGATACGCAGTATTTT.

In its sample, this clonotype was seen a few times. The rearrangement links TRBV6-2 or TRBV6-3 to TRBJ2-1; 14 bases match TRBD2. The CDR3 extends over 17 amino acids. The V gene's germline CDR1 is MNHEY and CDR2 SVGEGT. Germline trimming cut 5 bases from V and 7 bases from J; bases unmatched to any gene: 10. Here the CDR3 reads CASSTLTGLAGENEQFF. CDR3 nucleotides: TGTGCCAGCAGTACCCTTACGGGACTAGCGGGAGAAAATGAGCAGTTCTTC.

There are many counts of this clonotype. This sequence joins TRBV7-2 and TRBJ1-1; D gene unclear. V lost 2 bases to trimming and J lost 1 base, with 8 bases between them. The CDR3 loop spans 14 amino acids. The germline gives CDR1 SGHTA, CDR2 FQGNSA. The CDR3 loop is CASSLTKGNTEAFF. CDR3 nucleotides: TGTGCCAGCAGCTTAACTAAGGGGAACACTGAAGCTTTCTTT.

The rearrangement joins TRBV18 to TRBJ2-7; 9 nucleotides align to TRBD2. V was pared by 3 bases and J by 4 bases, with 7 bases of the junction left unmatched. Germline V gene sequence: CDR1 KGHSH, CDR2 LQKENI. This CDR3 spans 15 amino acids. The CDR3 region has the DNA TGTGCCAGCTCACCGGGAGCGGGGGGAGAATACGAGCAGTACTTC. Encoded protein: CASSPGAGGEYEQYF. Filled out from reference TRBV18 and TRBJ2-7, the complete variable domain reads NAGVMQNPRHLVRRRGQEARLRCSPMKGHSHVYWYRQLPEEGLKFMVYLQKENIIDESGMPKERFSAEFPKEGPSILRIQQVVRGDSAAYFCASSPGAGGEYEQYFGPGTRLTVT.

A remark on this clonotype: A much larger clone lies a single base off, so this may be a read error. The chain is built from TRBV19 and TRBJ2-1, with 9 bases that match TRBD2. Germline assignment: CDR1 LNHDA and CDR2 SQIVND (reference sequence). The junction had 9 bases not matched to a gene; V was cut back by 6 bases and J by 9 bases. The CDR3 sequence is 14 residues long. CDR3 in amino acids: CASRSSGGWSEQFF. CDR3 nucleotide sequence: TGTGCCAGTAGATCCAGCGGGGGGTGGAGTGAGCAGTTCTTC.

This clonotype was counted at least ten times. This rearrangement joins TRBV6-1 to TRBJ1-1; D is perhaps TRBD1 (5 bases). V lost 5 bases and J lost 1, with 8 bases in between. The CDR3 loop spans 13 amino acids. Looked up from germline, CDR1 is MNHNS and CDR2 is SASEGT. CDR3 in amino acids: CASSYTGNTEAFF. In DNA, the CDR3 is TGTGCCAGCAGTTATACAGGGAACACTGAAGCTTTCTTT.

About this clonotype itself: A much larger clonotype is one base distant, so this may be a read error. The CDR3 reads CAGTSTAGAEQFF. CDR3 sequence (DNA): TGCGCCGGCACCTCAACTGCCGGGGCCGAGCAGTTCTTC. The rearrangement uses TRBV5-1 and TRBJ2-1; D possibly uses TRBD1 or TRBD2 (5 bases each). The germline gives CDR1 SGHRS, CDR2 YFSETQ. The ends were cut back, 10 bases at V and 10 bases at J, with 21 bases in the middle. The CDR3 runs to 13 residues.

This clonotype was recorded many times. The J gene is TRBJ2-4, the V gene TRBV20-1; 8 positions match TRBD1. Trimming took 0 bases from V and 6 from J; bases not matched to a gene: 7. The germline V gene encodes CDR1 DFQATT and CDR2 SNEGSKA (reference sequence). The CDR3 covers 15 residues. In DNA, the CDR3 is TGCAGTGCTAGAGATGGGAGACAGGGGAGAAACATTCAGTACTTC. It translates to CSARDGRQGRNIQYF.

The table lists this clonotype with a few counts. The rearrangement joins TRBV4-1 to TRBJ2-7; D is perhaps TRBD1 (6 bases). With 0 bases removed from V and 9 bases from J, the gap between germline ends came to 15 bases. The CDR3 spans 14 residues. CDR1 is MGHRA, CDR2 YSYEKL, per germline. The chain's CDR3 is CASSQDGTSWGQYF. The CDR3 region has the DNA TGCGCCAGCAGCCAAGATGGGACAAGCTGGGGGCAGTACTTC.

The chain links TRBV11-2 to TRBJ2-7; unclear D gene. V was trimmed by 2 bases and J by 5 bases, leaving 7 bases between them. Per the germline V gene, CDR1 is SGHAT and CDR2 is FQNNGV. The CDR3 loop spans 12 amino acids. The CDR3 nucleotides are TGTGCCAGCAGCTTATGGTCTCACGAGCAGTACTTC. This gives the protein CASSLWSHEQYF. Drawing the rest from reference TRBV11-2 and TRBJ2-7, the complete variable domain is EAGVAQSPRYKIIEKRQSVAFWCNPISGHATLYWYQQILGQGPKLLIQFQNNGVVDDSQLPKDRFSAERLKGVDSTLKIQPAKLEDSAVYLCASSLWSHEQYFGPGTRLTVT.